This T cell receptor beta chain was recorded in a study of blood T cell repertoires in COVID-19. TCRdb's copy holds only in-frame clones and misses some; the assay was immunoSEQ multiplex PCR. Among roughly 95,000 clones listed, roughly 80% were seen once. J gave up 1 base and V 6 bases, and 5 bases lay outside the gene matches. The CDR3 loop spans 15 amino acids. Germline lookup yields CDR1 MNHEY and CDR2 SVGAGI. The chain recombines TRBV6-5 with TRBJ2-7, with 11 bases aligning to TRBD1. The receptor was derived from an elderly man with acute or convalescent COVID-19. Material: peripheral blood. CDR3 sequence: CASRPGTGGSYEQYF. The CDR3 DNA reads TGTGCCAGCAGACCGGGGACAGGGGGGTCCTACGAGCAGTACTTC.